This T cell receptor (beta chain) was captured in a study of blood T cell repertoires in COVID-19. Study summary: Both acute and convalescent COVID-19 samples were obtained from the United States, Italy and Spain.

Participants had their cohort set by participant-reported clinical history. What the recovered Cohort 3 donors had was two negative PCRs, clearance, or symptom resolution. As handled by the study authors: How many nucleated cells were present was estimated from reference gene primer amplification. The method was immunoSEQ multiplex PCR; TCRdb's version includes in-frame clones alone and lacks a portion of them. D and trimming come from the DNA, and the V and J calls and clone size come from that table. The sample holds 350,000 or so clones, 92% seen once. V gave up 6 bases and J gave up 2 bases, with 13 bases separating them. CDR3 length: 14 amino acids. Germline lookup yields CDR1 MNHEY and CDR2 SVGAGI.

V and J are TRBV6-5 and TRBJ2-5; TRBD1 might be the D (5 bases). Sequencing was carried out using PBMCs or T cells enriched from blood (not recorded which). This receptor was taken from a woman in her twenties or thirties who had recovered from COVID-19. The CDR3 loop reads CASRRDRNQETQYF. As DNA, the CDR3 is TGTGCCAGCAGACGCGACAGAAATCAAGAGACCCAGTACTTC.